The 31 T cell receptor beta chains below were found in one sample sequenced in a study of cytotoxic CD8 clonotypes in ibrutinib-treated CLL. Clones were sequenced by immunoSEQ multiplex PCR, and TCRdb holds only the in-frame ones, with some missing. In the table there are around 160,000 clones, 81% of which are singletons. The specimen comprised PBMCs, sampled after 12 months of ibrutinib treatment. These receptors all stem from a human donor with chronic lymphocytic leukemia.

V is TRBV6-5 and J is TRBJ2-2; D might be TRBD2 (6 bases). The CDR3 length is 16 residues. Germline V lookup: CDR1 MNHEY, CDR2 SVGAGI. V lost 2 bases and J 0 bases, leaving 10 bases between the germline ends. CDR3 nucleotides: TGTGCCAGCAGTTACGCGGGACGGACGAACACCGGGGAGCTGTTTTTT. Translated, it gives CASSYAGRTNTGELFF.

The rearrangement uses TRBV7-2 and TRBJ1-3; the D is unclear. This CDR3 is built from 16 residues. V shed 5 bases and J shed 3 bases, with 17 bases lying between them. The germline V gene has CDR1 SGHTA and CDR2 FQGNSA. The CDR3 region is CASSRTEAANGNTIYF. CDR3 nucleotides: TGTGCCAGCAGCCGTACAGAGGCAGCTAATGGAAACACCATATATTTT.

In DNA, the CDR3 is TGTGCCAGCTCACCAGGGACAGGGGTGGGCTATGGCTACACCTTC. Its protein product is CASSPGTGVGYGYTF. The chain employs TRBV18 and TRBJ1-2, with 10 nucleotides matching TRBD1. Germline V CDR1 and CDR2: KGHSH, LQKENI. There are 15 residues in the CDR3. V dropped 2 bases and J dropped 4; count of bases not matched to a gene: 4.

The rearrangement links TRBV5-1 to TRBJ2-5; D tentatively fits TRBD1 or TRBD2 (5 bases each). The germline CDR1 and CDR2 sequences are SGHRS and YFSETQ. Deletions cut 4 bases from V and 4 bases from J, with 17 bases between. The CDR3 is 15 amino acids. In DNA form, the CDR3 reads TGCGCCAGCAGCCCTTCTGGGGGAAAGTCAGAGACCCAGTACTTC. Its protein product is CASSPSGGKSETQYF.

This chain links TRBV5-1 with TRBJ1-3; 8 bases map to TRBD1. The V segment lost 4 bases and the J segment 7 bases; nucleotides outside the gene matches: 7. Per the germline V gene, CDR1 is SGHRS and CDR2 is YFSETQ. CDR3 length: 14 residues. In nucleotides, the CDR3 is TGCGCCAGCAGCGTAGGACAGGGAAGTAACACCATATATTTT. Translation: CASSVGQGSNTIYF.

The V and J genes are TRBV11-2 and TRBJ2-1, with TRBD2 identical over 12 bases. CDR1 and CDR2 (germline): SGHAT, FQNNGV. Losses at the gene ends were 5 bases for V and 10 bases for J; bases not matched to a gene: 9. The CDR3 consists of 15 residues. The CDR3 region is CASSVTSGGIFEQFF. The CDR3 coding sequence is TGTGCCAGCAGCGTCACTAGCGGGGGGATCTTCGAGCAGTTCTTC.

The chain carries TRBV5-6 and TRBJ2-1; 7 nucleotides agree with TRBD2. CDR3 size: 16 residues. Germline assignment: CDR1 SGHDT and CDR2 YYEEEE. V was pared by 7 bases and J by 4 bases, with 14 bases of the junction left unmatched. CDR3 sequence: CASFDGTAGVYNEQFF. In nucleotides, the CDR3 is TGTGCCAGCTTCGATGGGACGGCGGGAGTTTACAATGAGCAGTTCTTC.

A few counts support this clone. The chain recombines TRBV28 with TRBJ2-2; either TRBD1 or TRBD2 may fit D (6 bases each). With 5 bases removed from V and 6 bases from J, the gap between germline ends came to 16 bases. Germline-derived CDR1 and CDR2 are MDHEN and SYDVKM. This CDR3 contains 15 residues. CDR3 amino acids: CASSRDRRGSGELFF. The CDR3 bases are TGTGCCAGCAGTCGAGACAGGAGGGGATCCGGGGAGCTGTTTTTT.

The chain carries TRBV7-3 and TRBJ1-1; D gene unclear. The CDR3 length is 14 residues. Per germline, CDR1 SGHTA and CDR2 FQGTGA. V was pared by 3 bases and J by 0 bases, with 8 bases between. The CDR3 coding sequence is TGTGCCAGCAGCTTGAACAGTATGAACACTGAAGCTTTCTTT. Encoded protein: CASSLNSMNTEAFF.

The gene calls are TRBV27 and TRBJ1-1, with 7 bases lining up with TRBD1. V lost 1 base to trimming and J lost 2 bases; unmatched junction nucleotides: 4. This CDR3 has 15 residues. Per germline, CDR1 MNHEY and CDR2 SMNVEV (reference sequence). The CDR3 DNA is TGTGCCAGCAGTTTATTGGGACAGTCCAACACTGAAGCTTTCTTT. It translates to CASSLLGQSNTEAFF.

In this sample, this clone turned up a few times. The chain employs TRBV7-2 and TRBJ2-1, with a possible D match to TRBD2 (6 bases). The CDR3 runs to 11 residues. With 5 bases removed from V and 11 bases from J, the gap between germline ends came to 10 bases. Germline lookup yields CDR1 SGHTA and CDR2 FQGNSA. The CDR3 region has the DNA TGTGCCAGCAGCGGCGGAGGGAAGCAGTTCTTC. Protein: CASSGGGKQFF.

The V call is TRBV4-3, the J call TRBJ1-6, with 8 nucleotides matching TRBD1. The CDR3 sequence is 15 residues long. The V segment lost 3 bases and the J segment 6 bases; nucleotides outside the gene matches: 4. Germline V CDR1 and CDR2: LGHNA, YSLEER. As DNA, the CDR3 is TGCGCCAGCAGCCAGGGGACAGGCGTTAATTCACCCCTCCACTTT. Encoded protein: CASSQGTGVNSPLHF.

This chain uses TRBV6-5 with TRBJ1-2, with a possible D match to TRBD1 (6 bases). V was pared by 0 bases and J by 6 bases, with 8 bases between. Germline V gene sequence: CDR1 MNHEY, CDR2 SVGAGI. The CDR3 extends over 13 amino acids. CDR3 sequence (DNA): TGTGCCAGCAGTTACTCGAACAGGGATGGCTACACCTTC. Its translation: CASSYSNRDGYTF.

The chain recombines TRBV11-2 with TRBJ2-5; weak D call: TRBD1 (6 bases). Trimming pared 0 bases from V and 6 bases from J, leaving 14 bases between. The CDR3 is made up of 15 amino acids. Germline CDR1 is SGHAT and CDR2 is FQNNGV. CDR3 amino acids: CASSLEGAGMKTQYF. The CDR3 coding sequence is TGTGCCAGCAGCTTAGAGGGGGCCGGAATGAAGACCCAGTACTTC.

The chain recombines TRBV2 with TRBJ2-1; 11 positions agree with TRBD2. The CDR3 is 14 amino acids. After removal of 8 bases from V and 7 bases from J, the junction contained 7 bases not matched to a gene. From germline, CDR1 is SNHLY and CDR2 FYNNEI. The CDR3, as DNA: TGTGCCAGCTGCTTAGCGGGGGGGCCGAATGAGCAGTTCTTC. Protein product: CASCLAGGPNEQFF. Based on the CDR3 plus reference TRBV2 and TRBJ2-1, the full variable domain is EPEVTQTPSHQVTQMGQEVILRCVPISNHLYFYWYRQILGQKVEFLVSFYNNEISEKSEIFDDQFSVERPDGSNFTLKIRSTKLEDSAMYFCASCLAGGPNEQFFGPGTRLTVL.

The chain joins TRBV5-1 to TRBJ2-6, with D possibly being TRBD2 (5 bases). The CDR3 is 18 residues long. The germline CDR1 and CDR2 sequences are SGHRS and YFSETQ. V lost 3 bases to trimming and J lost 0 bases, with 16 bases between them. The CDR3 region has the DNA TGCGCCAGCAGCTACGGATCGGGGAGCTACTCTGGGGCCAACGTCCTGACTTTC. Amino acids: CASSYGSGSYSGANVLTF.

CDR3 in amino acids: CAWSSGARQPQHF. The CDR3 coding sequence is TGTGCCTGGAGTTCGGGGGCTAGGCAGCCCCAGCATTTT. The gene calls are TRBV30 and TRBJ1-5; possibly TRBD1 for D (6 bases). From germline, CDR1 is GTSNPN and CDR2 SVGIG (reference sequence). V lost 2 bases to trimming and J lost 7 bases, with 12 bases between them. This CDR3 spans 13 amino acids. Full variable domain (remainder filled in from reference TRBV30 and TRBJ1-5): SQTIHQWPATLVQPVGSPLSLECTVEGTSNPNLYWYRQAAGRGLQLLFYSVGIGQISSEVPQNLSASRPQDRQFILSSKKLLLSDSGFYLCAWSSGARQPQHFGDGTRLSIL.

The rearrangement links TRBV28 to TRBJ2-7; D is ambiguous. The germline gives CDR1 MDHEN, CDR2 SYDVKM. The V end was cut by 3 bases, the J end by 10 bases, with 7 bases between. The CDR3 sequence is 10 residues long. The CDR3 region is CASSFRPQYF. The CDR3 region has the DNA TGTGCCAGCAGTTTCCGACCCCAGTACTTC.

This clone was seen more than once but under ten times. This rearrangement joins TRBV5-6 to TRBJ2-2; 9 bases align to TRBD1. V shed 2 bases, J shed 6 bases, and the junction held 8 bases outside the gene matches. The germline V gene has CDR1 SGHDT and CDR2 YYEEEE. This CDR3 contains 16 residues. CDR3 sequence: CASSFSGGQGAGELFF. CDR3 nucleotides: TGTGCCAGCAGCTTTTCTGGGGGACAGGGTGCCGGGGAGCTGTTTTTT.

The chain uses TRBV6-1 and TRBJ1-1; D is perhaps TRBD1 (5 bases). In germline, CDR1 is MNHNS, CDR2 SASEGT. Deletions cut 6 bases from V and 6 bases from J, with 14 bases between. The CDR3 contains 13 residues. CDR3 nucleotide sequence: TGTGCCAGCAGCCTTCGGGGGAGGGCTGAAGCTTTCTTT. Translated, it gives CASSLRGRAEAFF.

The J gene is TRBJ2-5, the V gene TRBV2; 15 nucleotides line up with TRBD2. The CDR3 loop spans 19 amino acids. Germline CDR1 is SNHLY and CDR2 is FYNNEI. Germline trimming cut 4 bases from V and 4 bases from J; bases unmatched to any gene: 13. The CDR3 DNA reads as TGTGCCAGCAGTGGGACTAGCGGGGGGGCCGTGATTTTCCTAGAGACCCAGTACTTC. Its translation: CASSGTSGGAVIFLETQYF.

The rearrangement uses TRBV14 and TRBJ1-2; no definite D call. Looked up from germline, CDR1 is SGHDN and CDR2 is FVKESK. Trimming stripped 3 bases from V and 4 bases from J, with 18 bases between. The CDR3 is 16 amino acids. CDR3 nucleotide sequence: TGTGCCAGCAGCCATACTACCCGGGTCTCCCTCTATGGCTACACCTTC. Amino acids: CASSHTTRVSLYGYTF.

V usage is TRBV6-5 and J usage is TRBJ1-2, with 7 nucleotides matching TRBD1. The CDR3 covers 15 residues. Germline-derived CDR1 and CDR2 are MNHEY and SVGAGI. Germline trimming cut 6 bases from V and 0 bases from J; bases unmatched to any gene: 7. The CDR3 protein is CASRRTGETNYGYTF. The CDR3 bases are TGTGCCAGCAGGAGGACAGGCGAAACTAACTATGGCTACACCTTC.

The chain joins TRBV12-5 to TRBJ1-2; 7 bases align to TRBD1. This CDR3 region has 15 residues. In germline, CDR1 is LGHNT, CDR2 FRNRAP. Unmatched junction bases numbered 6, after V lost 0 bases and J lost 5 bases. The CDR3 loop is CASGLVPVQGYGYTF. For the CDR3, the DNA is TGTGCTAGTGGTTTGGTACCTGTACAGGGGTATGGCTACACCTTC.

This clone was seen a handful of times. J is TRBJ1-5 and V is TRBV23-1, with no clear D. Being an ORF, TRBV23-1 has a function that is uncertain. The germline V and J ends were trimmed by 1 base and 6 bases, with 10 bases remaining between them. The CDR3 sequence is 14 residues long. The CDR3 reads CASSQLARSQPQHF. CDR3 bases: TGCGCCAGCAGTCAATTGGCCAGAAGTCAGCCCCAGCATTTT.

The J gene is TRBJ2-5, the V gene TRBV5-1; D is unresolved. CDR1 is SGHRS and CDR2 is YFSETQ in the germline V gene. The CDR3 runs to 12 residues. The ends were cut back, 0 bases at V and 5 bases at J, with 5 bases in the middle. The CDR3 loop reads CASSLGAETQYF. CDR3 in DNA: TGCGCCAGCAGCTTGGGTGCCGAGACCCAGTACTTC. Full variable domain (remainder filled in from reference TRBV5-1 and TRBJ2-5): KAGVTQTPRYLIKTRGQQVTLSCSPISGHRSVSWYQQTPGQGLQFLFEYFSETQRNKGNFPGRFSGRQFSNSRSEMNVSTLELGDSALYLCASSLGAETQYFGPGTRLLVL.

The CDR3: CASTDPGQHEQYF. CDR3 coding DNA: TGTGCCAGCACCGACCCCGGACAGCACGAGCAGTACTTC. The chain recombines TRBV28 with TRBJ2-7; D is possibly TRBD1 (6 bases). V was cut by 7 bases and J by 5 bases, with 15 bases left in between. Germline V gene lookup returns CDR1 MDHEN and CDR2 SYDVKM. This CDR3 region has 13 residues.

The chain has TRBV5-1 and TRBJ2-3; D gene ambiguous. Trimming removed 2 bases at V and 1 base at J, with 5 bases between. The CDR3 spans 13 residues. In germline, CDR1 is SGHRS, CDR2 YFSETQ. CDR3 DNA sequence: TGCGCCAGCAGCTTCGACGGCACAGATACGCAGTATTTT. Its protein product is CASSFDGTDTQYF. The full variable domain, with the rest looked up from reference TRBV5-1 and TRBJ2-3, is KAGVTQTPRYLIKTRGQQVTLSCSPISGHRSVSWYQQTPGQGLQFLFEYFSETQRNKGNFPGRFSGRQFSNSRSEMNVSTLELGDSALYLCASSFDGTDTQYFGPGTRLTVL.

J is TRBJ2-7 and V is TRBV28; D is perhaps TRBD1 or TRBD2 (5 bases each). V shed 2 bases and J shed 4 bases, with 9 bases lying between them. CDR1 is MDHEN and CDR2 is SYDVKM in the germline V gene. The CDR3 totals 13 residues. Here the CDR3 reads CASSLGDGYEQYF. The CDR3 DNA is TGTGCCAGCAGTTTAGGGGACGGTTACGAGCAGTACTTC.

The V gene is TRBV5-4, the J gene TRBJ2-1, with 7 bases fitting TRBD1. This CDR3 is built from 16 residues. The trim removed 5 bases at V and 4 bases at J, leaving 12 bases unmatched. Germline V gene lookup returns CDR1 SGHNT and CDR2 YYREEE (reference sequence). CDR3 bases: TGTGCCAGCAGAAAGGGTACGGCAGGGGGATACAATGAGCAGTTCTTC. Translated: CASRKGTAGGYNEQFF.

In its sample, this clone was seen a few times. This sequence joins TRBV28 and TRBJ2-3, with 7 nucleotides matching TRBD2. The ends lost 2 bases at V and 6 bases at J; junction bases unmatched: 8. This CDR3 comprises 15 residues. Germline V gene data show CDR1 as MDHEN and CDR2 as SYDVKM. The CDR3 DNA follows: TGTGCCAGCAGTTTACCCCGGGGACTAAAGGATACGCAGTATTTT. Translation: CASSLPRGLKDTQYF.